This T cell receptor (beta chain) was obtained from a study of blood T cell repertoires in COVID-19. Sequencing was performed with immunoSEQ multiplex PCR; in TCRdb, only in-frame clones are kept and a portion is missing. The sample holds under 95,000 clones; about 88% are singletons and the top ten take roughly 5.4%. V lost 4 bases and J lost 2; bases outside the gene matches: 6. The CDR3 loop spans 15 amino acids. The germline CDR1 and CDR2 sequences are SGHKS and YYEKEE (reference sequence). This sequence originates from a man aged 40-55 years with acute or convalescent COVID-19. Sequences were obtained from peripheral blood. The V call is TRBV5-5, the J call TRBJ2-1; the match to TRBD1 covers 7 bases. The CDR3 region has the DNA TGTGCCAGCAGCCCACGACAGGGTGCCTACAATGAGCAGTTCTTC. It translates to CASSPRQGAYNEQFF.